The T cell receptor beta chain under discussion was sequenced for a study of OX40 agonist ivuxolimab in advanced cancers. About the investigation overall: Ivuxolimab was a fully human IgG2 agonistic monoclonal antibody targeting the costimulatory receptor OX40 (CD134). Intravenous ivuxolimab was administered to patients every 2 weeks at six dose levels: 0.01, 0.1, 0.3, 1.5, 3 and 10 mg/kg. Of the approximately 50 dose-escalation patients, hepatocellular carcinoma was present in around 19, melanoma in roughly 15, renal cell carcinoma in 9 and head and neck cancer in 9. In the dose-escalation cohort, 65% to 90% of patients were male, and the mean age was roughly 60 years, with a range of 23 to 79. Prior anti-PD-1, anti-PD-L1 or anti-CTLA-4 therapy was permitted, and checkpoint inhibitors had been received by about two fifths of dose-escalation patients. Partial responses occurred in three dose-escalation patients: two with cutaneous melanoma and one with hepatocellular carcinoma. The point of sequencing TCRbeta in the periphery was to test whether ivuxolimab changed TCR sequence diversity and drove clonal T-cell expansion. The paper covers the monotherapy dose-escalation part of the phase I ivuxolimab trial, which included N of about 56 patients. The research as a whole found: Low levels of normalized T-cell clonal expansion were also seen in some nonresponding patients. Which antigens the clonally expanded peripheral T cells were specific for was not determined. Clonal expansion of both CD4+ and CD8+ blood T cells was observed from baseline to week 6 at doses 0.1 to 3.0 mg/kg. Partial responders in the 0.1-3.0 mg/kg groups had among the lowest normalized peripheral clonal expansion, especially among CD8+ T cells. On average, CD8+ T cells showed more expanded clones than CD4+ T cells after ivuxolimab.

To sequence the TCRbeta CDR3 region, genomic DNA was isolated from the sorted cells. The immunoSEQ Assay was used for sequencing of TCRbeta CDR3 regions. In TCRdb, the immuneACCESS table is reduced to in-frame sequences with V and J assigned. These tables do not hold every clone; where another copy was compared, an unresolved V gene accounts for under half, and the others remain unexplained. The sample table records almost 70,000 clones; roughly 87% of these occur just once. 4% of the sample comes from the top ten. Patients with a history of autoimmune disease or receiving systemic immunosuppression were excluded from the trial. Peripheral blood for TCR sequencing was collected from all dose cohorts at baseline, on cycle 4 day 1, and on cycle 7 day 1. Samples were obtained from an open-label, multicenter, first-in-human phase I dose-escalation trial of ivuxolimab. Adults with locally advanced or metastatic melanoma, renal cell carcinoma, hepatocellular carcinoma or head and neck squamous cell carcinoma were enrolled in the trial. Before TCR sequencing, CD4+ T cells and CD8+ T cells were sorted from peripheral blood as separate populations.

After removal of 6 bases from V and 3 bases from J, the junction retains 10 bases not matched to a gene. Per the germline V gene (reference sequence), MNHEY is the CDR1 and SMNVEV is the CDR2. CDR3 length: 16 amino acids, cysteine to phenylalanine. Of all the DNA, just the CDR3 is kept, 48 bases in frame from base 1. On this clone: No antigen is known for it. No base-level quality is on record; no much larger clone is a single base apart.

This clonotype was obtained from an adult with an advanced solid tumor such as melanoma, head and neck, liver or kidney cancer. The chain links TRBV27 with TRBJ1-5, and 8 junctional nucleotides match TRBD1. The sample here was CD4+ or CD8+ T cells sorted from blood, taken in a trial of the OX40 agonist ivuxolimab. The CDR3 is CASSVRGQALNQPQHF. In nucleotides, the sequence is TGTGCCAGCAGCGTAAGGGGACAGGCCCTCAATCAGCCCCAGCATTTT.